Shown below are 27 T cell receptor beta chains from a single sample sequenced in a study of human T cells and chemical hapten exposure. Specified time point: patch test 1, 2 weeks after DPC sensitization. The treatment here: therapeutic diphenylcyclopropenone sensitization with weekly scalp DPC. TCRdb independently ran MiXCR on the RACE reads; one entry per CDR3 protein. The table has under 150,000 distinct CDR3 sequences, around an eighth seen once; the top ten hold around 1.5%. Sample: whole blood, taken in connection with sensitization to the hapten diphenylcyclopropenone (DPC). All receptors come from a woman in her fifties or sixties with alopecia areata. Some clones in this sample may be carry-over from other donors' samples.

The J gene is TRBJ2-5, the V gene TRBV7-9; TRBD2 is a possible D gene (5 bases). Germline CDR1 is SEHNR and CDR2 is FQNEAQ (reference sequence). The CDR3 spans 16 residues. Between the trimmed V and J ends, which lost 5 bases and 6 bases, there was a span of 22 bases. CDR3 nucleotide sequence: TGTGCCAGCAGCCCGAGGGTACCCCGGAAACCACAGACCCAGTACTTC. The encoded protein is CASSPRVPRKPQTQYF. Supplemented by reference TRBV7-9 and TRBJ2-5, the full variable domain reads DTGVSQNPRHKITKRGQNVTFRCDPISEHNRLYWYRQTLGQGPEFLTYFQNEAQLEKSRLLSDRFSAERPKGSFSTLEIQRTEQGDSAMYLCASSPRVPRKPQTQYFGPGTRLLVL.

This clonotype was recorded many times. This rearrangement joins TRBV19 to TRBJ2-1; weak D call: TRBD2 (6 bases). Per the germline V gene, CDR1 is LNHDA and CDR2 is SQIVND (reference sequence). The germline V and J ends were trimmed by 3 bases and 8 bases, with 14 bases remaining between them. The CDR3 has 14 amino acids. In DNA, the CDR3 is TGTGCCAGTAGTATCTCTCGGGAGTCCTATGAGCAGTTCTTC. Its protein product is CASSISRESYEQFF.

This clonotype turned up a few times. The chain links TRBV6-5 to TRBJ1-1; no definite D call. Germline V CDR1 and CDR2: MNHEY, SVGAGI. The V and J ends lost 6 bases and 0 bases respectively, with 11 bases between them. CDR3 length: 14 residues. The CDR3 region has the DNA TGTGCCAGCAGCCTCCTCAGCATGAACACTGAAGCTTTCTTT. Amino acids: CASSLLSMNTEAFF.

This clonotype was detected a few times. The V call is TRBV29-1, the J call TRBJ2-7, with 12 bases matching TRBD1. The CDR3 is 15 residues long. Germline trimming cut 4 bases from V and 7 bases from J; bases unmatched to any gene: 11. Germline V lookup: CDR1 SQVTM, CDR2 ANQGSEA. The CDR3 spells CSVAYIGTGGKEQYF. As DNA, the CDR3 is TGCAGCGTTGCCTACATTGGGACAGGGGGCAAAGAGCAGTACTTC.

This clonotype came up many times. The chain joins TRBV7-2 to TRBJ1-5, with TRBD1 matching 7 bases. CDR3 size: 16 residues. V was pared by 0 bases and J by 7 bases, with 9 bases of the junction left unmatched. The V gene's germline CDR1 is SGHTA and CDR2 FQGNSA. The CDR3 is CASSLAGGPTVQPQHF. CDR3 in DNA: TGTGCCAGCAGCTTAGCAGGGGGCCCTACGGTCCAGCCCCAGCATTTT.

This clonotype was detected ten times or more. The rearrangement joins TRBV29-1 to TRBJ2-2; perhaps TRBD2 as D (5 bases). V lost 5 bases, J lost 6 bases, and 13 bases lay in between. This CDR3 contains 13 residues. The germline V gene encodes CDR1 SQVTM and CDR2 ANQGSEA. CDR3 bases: TGCAGCGTTTTTGTTAGCGTACCCGGGGAGCTGTTTTTT. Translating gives CSVFVSVPGELFF.

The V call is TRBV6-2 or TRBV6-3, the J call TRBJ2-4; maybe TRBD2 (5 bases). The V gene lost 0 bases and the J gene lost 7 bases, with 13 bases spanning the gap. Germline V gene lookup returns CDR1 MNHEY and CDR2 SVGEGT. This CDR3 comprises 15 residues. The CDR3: CASSYSGPSGNIQYF. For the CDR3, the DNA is TGTGCCAGCAGTTACTCTGGACCGTCGGGGAACATTCAGTACTTC.

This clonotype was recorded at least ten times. CDR3 in DNA: TGCAGTGCTAGCGGCGGGGGAGCAGATACGCAGTATTTT. Its protein product is CSASGGGADTQYF. The chain recombines TRBV20-1 with TRBJ2-3; 7 bases map to TRBD2. V was pared by 3 bases and J by 4 bases, with 4 bases of the junction left unmatched. Germline CDR1 is DFQATT and CDR2 is SNEGSKA (reference sequence). The CDR3 has 13 residues.

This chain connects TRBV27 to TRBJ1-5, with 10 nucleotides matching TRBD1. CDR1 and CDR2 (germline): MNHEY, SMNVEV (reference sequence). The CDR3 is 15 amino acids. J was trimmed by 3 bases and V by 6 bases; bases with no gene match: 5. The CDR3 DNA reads TGTGCCAGCAGGACAGGGGGCCCCATCAATCAGCCCCAGCATTTT. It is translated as CASRTGGPINQPQHF.

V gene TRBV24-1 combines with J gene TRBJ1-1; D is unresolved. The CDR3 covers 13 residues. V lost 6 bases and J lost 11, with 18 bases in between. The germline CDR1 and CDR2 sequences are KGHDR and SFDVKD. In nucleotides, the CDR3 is TGTGCCACCAGTCCCCCCGACTCCGACGCGGCTTTCTTT. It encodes CATSPPDSDAAFF.

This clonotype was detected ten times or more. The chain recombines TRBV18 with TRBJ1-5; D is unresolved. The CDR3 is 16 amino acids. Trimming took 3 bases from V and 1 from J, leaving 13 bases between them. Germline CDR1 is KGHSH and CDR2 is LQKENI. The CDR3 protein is CASSPQAVGSNQPQHF. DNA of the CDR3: TGTGCCAGCTCACCTCAGGCAGTAGGCAGCAATCAGCCCCAGCATTTT.

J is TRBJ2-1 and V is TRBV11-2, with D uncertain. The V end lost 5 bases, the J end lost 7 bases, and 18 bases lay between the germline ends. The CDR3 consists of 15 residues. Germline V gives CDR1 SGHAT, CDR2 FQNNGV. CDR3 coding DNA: TGTGCCAGCAGCCGTCTCTCATCCTTTTCAAATGAGCAGTTCTTC. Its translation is CASSRLSSFSNEQFF.

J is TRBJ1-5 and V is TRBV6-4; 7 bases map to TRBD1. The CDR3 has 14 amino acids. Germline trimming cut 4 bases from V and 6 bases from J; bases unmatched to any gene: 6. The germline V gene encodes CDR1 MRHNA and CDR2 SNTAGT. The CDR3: CASSAQGGSQPQHF. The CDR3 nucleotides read TGTGCCAGCAGTGCTCAGGGGGGAAGTCAGCCCCAGCATTTT.

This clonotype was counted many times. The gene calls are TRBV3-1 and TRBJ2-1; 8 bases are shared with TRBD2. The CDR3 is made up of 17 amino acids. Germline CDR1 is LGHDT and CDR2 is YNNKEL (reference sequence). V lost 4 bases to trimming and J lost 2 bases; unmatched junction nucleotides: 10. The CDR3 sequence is CASSPRGAGAPYNEQFF. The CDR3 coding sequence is TGTGCCAGCAGCCCCCGGGGAGCGGGAGCCCCCTACAATGAGCAGTTCTTC.

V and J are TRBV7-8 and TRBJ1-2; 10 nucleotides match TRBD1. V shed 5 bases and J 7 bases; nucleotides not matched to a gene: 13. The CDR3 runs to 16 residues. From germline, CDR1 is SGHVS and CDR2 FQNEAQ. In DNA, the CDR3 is TGTGCCAGCAGCCTAGGGATTACGACAGGGGGCTTTGGCTACACCTTC. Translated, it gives CASSLGITTGGFGYTF. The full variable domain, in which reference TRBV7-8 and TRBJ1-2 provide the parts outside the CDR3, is GAGVSQSPRYKVAKRGQDVALRCDPISGHVSLFWYQQALGQGPEFLTYFQNEAQLDKSGLPSDRFFAERPEGSVSTLKIQRTQQEDSAVYLCASSLGITTGGFGYTFGSGTRLTVV.

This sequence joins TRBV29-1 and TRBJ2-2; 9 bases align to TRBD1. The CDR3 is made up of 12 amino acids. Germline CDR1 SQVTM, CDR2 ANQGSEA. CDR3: CTGTGRTGELFF. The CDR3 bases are TGCACCGGGACAGGGAGAACCGGGGAGCTGTTTTTT.

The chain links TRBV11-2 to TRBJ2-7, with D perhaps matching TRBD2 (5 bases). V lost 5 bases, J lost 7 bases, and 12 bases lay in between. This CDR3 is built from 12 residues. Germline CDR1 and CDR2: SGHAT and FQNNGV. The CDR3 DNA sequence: TGTGCCAGCAGCATCCCCTCGGGGGAGCAGTACTTC. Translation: CASSIPSGEQYF.

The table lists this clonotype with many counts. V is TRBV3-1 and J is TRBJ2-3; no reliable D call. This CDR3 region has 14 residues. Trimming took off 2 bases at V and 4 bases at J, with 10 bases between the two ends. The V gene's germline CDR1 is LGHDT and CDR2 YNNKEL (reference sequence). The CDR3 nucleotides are TGTGCCAGCAGCCAATGGTCGGACGCAGATACGCAGTATTTT. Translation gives CASSQWSDADTQYF.

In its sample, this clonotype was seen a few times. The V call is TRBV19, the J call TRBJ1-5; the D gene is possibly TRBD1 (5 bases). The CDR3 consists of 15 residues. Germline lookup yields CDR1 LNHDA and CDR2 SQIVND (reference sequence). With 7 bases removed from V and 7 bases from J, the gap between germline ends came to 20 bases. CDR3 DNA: TGTGCCAGTACCACGGGACCTTCTTTCTGGCAGCCCCAGCATTTT. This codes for CASTTGPSFWQPQHF.

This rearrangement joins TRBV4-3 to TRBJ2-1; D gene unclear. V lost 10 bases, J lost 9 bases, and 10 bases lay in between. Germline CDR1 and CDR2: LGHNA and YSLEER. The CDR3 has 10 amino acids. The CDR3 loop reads CAIKPSEQFF. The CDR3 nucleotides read TGCGCCATCAAACCGAGTGAGCAGTTCTTC.

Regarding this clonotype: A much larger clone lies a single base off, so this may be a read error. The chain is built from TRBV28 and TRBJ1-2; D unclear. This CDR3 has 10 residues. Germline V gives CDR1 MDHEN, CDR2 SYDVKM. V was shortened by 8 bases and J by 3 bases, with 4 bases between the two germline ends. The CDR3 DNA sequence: TGTGCCAGCGGAGACTATGGCTACACCTTC. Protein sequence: CASGDYGYTF.

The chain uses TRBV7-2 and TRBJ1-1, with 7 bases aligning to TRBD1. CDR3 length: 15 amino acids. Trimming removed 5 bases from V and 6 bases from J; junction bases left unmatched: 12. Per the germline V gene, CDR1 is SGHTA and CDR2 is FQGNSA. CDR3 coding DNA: TGTGCCAGCAGCCCGACAGGGTCGTGGCGCCCTGAAGCTTTCTTT. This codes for CASSPTGSWRPEAFF.

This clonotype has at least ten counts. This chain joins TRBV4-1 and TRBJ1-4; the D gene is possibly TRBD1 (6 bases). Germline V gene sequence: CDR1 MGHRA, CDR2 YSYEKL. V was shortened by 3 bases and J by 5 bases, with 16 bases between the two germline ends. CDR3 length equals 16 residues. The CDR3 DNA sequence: TGCGCCAGCAGCCAGCAGGGGTTTCGGGGAAATGAAAAACTGTTTTTT. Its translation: CASSQQGFRGNEKLFF.

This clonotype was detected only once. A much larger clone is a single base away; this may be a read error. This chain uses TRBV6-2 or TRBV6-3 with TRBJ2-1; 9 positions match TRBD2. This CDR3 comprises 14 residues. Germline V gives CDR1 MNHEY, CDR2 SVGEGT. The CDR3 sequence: CTSRSSGVNVGQFF. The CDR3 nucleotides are TGTACCAGCAGATCTAGCGGGGTGAATGTTGGGCAGTTCTTC.

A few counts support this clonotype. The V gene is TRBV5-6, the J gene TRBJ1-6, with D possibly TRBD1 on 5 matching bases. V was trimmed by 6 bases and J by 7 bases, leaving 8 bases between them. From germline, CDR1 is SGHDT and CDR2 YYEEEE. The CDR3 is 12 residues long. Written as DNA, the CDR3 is TGTGCCAGCACCTGGGGGAATTCACCCCTCCACTTT. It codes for CASTWGNSPLHF. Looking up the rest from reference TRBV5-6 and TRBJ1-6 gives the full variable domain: DAGVTQSPTHLIKTRGQQVTLRCSPKSGHDTVSWYQQALGQGPQFIFQYYEEEERQRGNFPDRFSGHQFPNYSSELNVNALLLGDSALYLCASTWGNSPLHFGNGTRLTVT.

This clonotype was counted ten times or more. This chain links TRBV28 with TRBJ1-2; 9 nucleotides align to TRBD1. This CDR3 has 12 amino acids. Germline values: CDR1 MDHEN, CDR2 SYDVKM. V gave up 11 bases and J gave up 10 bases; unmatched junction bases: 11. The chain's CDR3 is CAWGGTGIYYTF. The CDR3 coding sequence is TGTGCCTGGGGAGGGACAGGGATTTACTACACCTTC.

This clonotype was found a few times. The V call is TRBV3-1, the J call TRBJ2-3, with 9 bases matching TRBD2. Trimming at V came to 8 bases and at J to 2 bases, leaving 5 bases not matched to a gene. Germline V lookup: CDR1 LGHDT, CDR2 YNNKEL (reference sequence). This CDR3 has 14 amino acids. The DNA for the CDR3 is TGTGCCAGCGGGCGGACTAGCGACACAGATACGCAGTATTTT. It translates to CASGRTSDTDTQYF.